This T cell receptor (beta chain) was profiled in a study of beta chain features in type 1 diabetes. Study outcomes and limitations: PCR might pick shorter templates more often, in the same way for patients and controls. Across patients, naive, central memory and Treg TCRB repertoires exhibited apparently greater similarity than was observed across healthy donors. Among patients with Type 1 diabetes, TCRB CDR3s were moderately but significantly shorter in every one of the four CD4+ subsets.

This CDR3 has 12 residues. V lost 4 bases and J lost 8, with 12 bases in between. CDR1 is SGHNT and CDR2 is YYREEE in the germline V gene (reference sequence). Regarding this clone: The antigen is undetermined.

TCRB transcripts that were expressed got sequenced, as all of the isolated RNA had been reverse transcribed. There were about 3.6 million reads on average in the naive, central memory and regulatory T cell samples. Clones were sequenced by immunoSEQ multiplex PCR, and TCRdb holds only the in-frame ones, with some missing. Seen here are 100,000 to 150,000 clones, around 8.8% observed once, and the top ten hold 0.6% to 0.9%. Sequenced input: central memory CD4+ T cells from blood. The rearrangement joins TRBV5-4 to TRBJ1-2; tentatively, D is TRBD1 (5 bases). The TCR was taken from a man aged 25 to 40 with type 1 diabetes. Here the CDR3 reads CASSGDQGGYTF. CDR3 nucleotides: TGTGCCAGCAGCGGAGATCAGGGAGGCTACACCTTC.